This is a list of T cell receptor beta chains from one sample in a study of cytomegalovirus exposure and HLA in healthy donors. The method was immunoSEQ multiplex PCR; TCRdb's version includes in-frame clones alone and lacks a portion of them. The sample shows about 150,000 clones, roughly 90% of them seen only once. Sequencing was carried out using PBMCs. Receptors were obtained from a man between 18 and 29 years old in good health and CMV-seropositive. CDR3s include the opening cysteine and the closing phenylalanine or tryptophan. A D gene is named only where the DNA matches it firmly. The size of a clone is reported for some rows only, either as once, few or many, or as a class for expanded clones.

>.|TRBV7-9|TRBJ1-3|TRBD1
CASSLGTEDSGNTIYF
TGTGCCAGCAGCTTGGGGACAGAGGACTCTGGAAACACCATATATTTT
>.|TRBV5-1|TRBJ2-7|.
CASLRDPGGSEQYF
TGCGCCAGTCTCCGGGACCCCGGAGGGAGCGAGCAGTACTTC
>once|TRBV30|TRBJ1-2|.
CAWSSEVLNGYTF
TGTGCCTGGAGTTCAGAGGTTCTCAATGGCTACACCTTC
>.|TRBV9|TRBJ2-1|TRBD1
CASSPNRGDNEQFF
TGTGCCAGCAGCCCTAACAGGGGAGACAATGAGCAGTTCTTC
>.|TRBV6-1|TRBJ2-1|.
CASSLGGGGDEQFF
TGTGCCAGCTCCTTGGGAGGAGGGGGGGATGAGCAGTTCTTC
>.|TRBV14|TRBJ2-3|.
CASNVRVTDTQYF
TGTGCCAGCAATGTGAGGGTCACAGATACGCAGTATTTT
>.|TRBV19|TRBJ1-1|.
CASQERGNTEAFF
TGTGCCAGCCAGGAAAGGGGGAACACTGAAGCTTTCTTT
>.|TRBV4-1|TRBJ2-1|.
CASSQDSGATYNEQFF
TGCGCCAGCAGCCAAGATTCAGGGGCCACCTACAATGAGCAGTTCTTC
>.|TRBV7-3|TRBJ2-1|.
CASSPGISYNEQFF
TGTGCCAGCAGCCCAGGGATCTCCTACAATGAGCAGTTCTTC
>.|TRBV28|TRBJ1-2|.
CATRWPATNYGYTF
TGTGCCACCAGGTGGCCTGCAACTAACTATGGCTACACCTTC
>.|TRBV28|TRBJ2-7|.
CASSPGSTYEQYF
TGTGCCAGCAGTCCGGGGTCAACCTACGAGCAGTACTTC
>.|TRBV5-1|TRBJ1-1|.
CASSRDKNRVTEAFF
TGCGCCAGCAGCCGTGATAAAAACAGGGTCACTGAAGCTTTCTTT
>.|TRBV4-2|TRBJ1-2|.
CASSQAQAGYTF
TGTGCCAGCAGCCAAGCGCAGGCTGGCTACACCTTC
>once|TRBV7-9|TRBJ1-1|.
CASSLSLVGNTEAFF
TGTGCCAGCAGCTTAAGCTTGGTTGGGAACACTGAAGCTTTCTTT
>few|TRBV6-5|TRBJ2-7|TRBD1
CASTLTGGYTEQYF
TGTGCCAGCACCTTGACAGGGGGGTATACCGAGCAGTACTTC